This T cell receptor beta chain was sequenced during a study of tumor-infiltrating lymphocytes in primary liver carcinoma. Findings and caveats of the study: Overlap in tumor-adjacent and tumor-blood pairs fell below that of tumor region pairs.

Looked up from germline, CDR1 is LGHNA and CDR2 is YSLEER. This CDR3 has 15 residues. Production of TCR beta cDNA used roughly 0.55 ug total RNA together with a constant-region primer. It was through three nested multiplex PCR rounds of slightly modified ARM-PCR that TCR beta libraries arose. TRBV1-TRBV30 forward and Cbeta reverse primers drove the first two roughly 9-cycle rounds. In TCRdb, the multiplex PCR reads were re-called with MiXCR into one record per CDR3 protein. The sample consists of roughly 80,000 distinct CDR3 sequences, roughly two thirds of them appearing once. The source material, 20-30 mg of unsorted bulk tissue, was used to co-extract RNA and DNA. Those sampled were patients whose primary liver carcinoma was treated by surgical resection. The patients carried chronic HBV infection and had received no treatment. This clonotype was counted only a few times. The target antigen is unknown. The germline gene is not matched at one end of the junction; a read error may be the cause.

The sequence came from a man aged 40-49 years with primary liver carcinoma and hepatitis B virus infection. Sequencing input: tumor-adjacent normal liver tissue. V is TRBV4-3 and J is TRBJ2-1, with a weak D call TRBD1 (5 bases). The CDR3 loop is CASSRGSASYDEQVF. CDR3 coding DNA: TGCGCCAGCAGCCGGGGCAGCGCGAGTTATGATGAGCAGGTCTTC.